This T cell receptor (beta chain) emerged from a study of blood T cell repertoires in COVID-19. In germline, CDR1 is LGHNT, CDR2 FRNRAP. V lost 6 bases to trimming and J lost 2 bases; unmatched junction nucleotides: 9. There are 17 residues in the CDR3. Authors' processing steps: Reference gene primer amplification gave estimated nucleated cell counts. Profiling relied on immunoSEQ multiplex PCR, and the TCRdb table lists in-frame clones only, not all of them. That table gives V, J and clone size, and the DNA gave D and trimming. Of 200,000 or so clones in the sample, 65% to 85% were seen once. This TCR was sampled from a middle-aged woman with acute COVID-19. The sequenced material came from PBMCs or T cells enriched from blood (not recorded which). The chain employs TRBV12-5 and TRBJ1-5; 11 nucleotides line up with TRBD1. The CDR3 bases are TGTGCTAGTGGCCTTGCCCCGGGACAGGGGGGCAATCAGCCCCAGCATTTT. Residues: CASGLAPGQGGNQPQHF.